This T cell receptor (beta chain) derives from a study of cytomegalovirus exposure and HLA in healthy donors (dated by TCRdb to 2017 to 2019). Broadly, across the study: An earlier analysis of approximately 640 of the donors reported approximately 290 Gb of sequence data and around 120 million unique TCR beta sequences from some 180 million T cells. Roughly 290 gigabases of sequencing data and around 85 million unique TCR sequences made up an early release that covered nearly 650 HLA-typed donors. Among the roughly 430 genotyped donors, under 90% belonged to the genetic ancestry cluster associated with self-reported Caucasian donors. The study aimed to test whether signatures of past pathogen exposure could be identified by cataloging public T cell receptors. The study profiled the T cell repertoires of fewer than 850 subjects by immunosequencing and related them to cytomegalovirus serostatus. In addition to the first cohort of hundreds of subjects, a separate validation cohort of over 90 different subjects was used. To predict cytomegalovirus infection status, the study brought together high-throughput TCR immunosequencing, statistical association of individual TCRs with disease status, and machine learning. In a later analysis, previously published TCR beta repertoires from 550 to 700 donors were re-analyzed and high-resolution HLA genotyping was added so that TCR occurrence patterns could be studied. Rather than drawing on any new phenotypic data, the later analysis identified candidate immune exposures from TCR beta sequences and the way those sequences occurred across donors. An earlier analysis of around 580 of the donors used high-throughput TCR beta sequencing to judge whether each TCR beta V gene segment behaved as functional or pseudogenic. Donor age, sex, ethnicity and CMV serostatus were compiled together with the repertoire data. In a later genetic analysis, genome-wide SNP genotypes for about three fifths of the roughly 670 donors were used, and that subset was treated as a discovery cohort. Every discovery cohort repertoire had been produced on one sequencing platform. HLA typing covered class I and class II loci at four-digit resolution. The number of donors typed differed by locus, with about 629-640 for A, B, C, DRB1 and DQB1, roughly 520 for DQA1, about 610 for DPA1, and around 430 for DPB1. About 5 DR-DQ haplotypes were handled as single units for association and clustering, since linkage in the cohort was strong. Among 300 to 500 genotyped donors of the cohort, an average of roughly 230,000 unique TCR beta nucleotide sequences was sequenced per donor, of which 15% to 20% were non-productive. Broad study findings and their caveats: In vitro tests confirmed that a few of the cytomegalovirus-associated TCR beta chains recognize cytomegalovirus antigens. The only immune exposure information available for the cohort was CMV serostatus. The study listed 164 TCR beta chains as associated with cytomegalovirus. A cluster of highly shared sequence variants was judged likely to represent a technical artifact of the sequencing pipeline. Sequencing depth was assumed to be roughly uniform across donors in the presence/absence analyses, though that assumption may not hold. In a later analysis, most CMV-associated TCR beta chains were found to appear HLA-restricted, with HLA associations seemingly driven largely by CMV exposure. A further reported finding was that TCR beta sequences accurately predicted the HLA-A and HLA-B alleles for most subjects in the first cohort. In a later genetic analysis, fewer N-insertions in productive TCRs were reported among donors in an Asian-associated ancestry cluster than the roughly 700-donor mean. Because some donors lacked HLA typing at each locus, the association tests relied only on the typed subset. Broadly in line with IMGT annotations, most TCR beta V segments showed up in productive rearrangements about 87% or about 30% of the time in an earlier analysis of approximately 600 of the donors. When HLA alleles, especially DR and DQ, strongly co-occurred, attributing TCR associations to individual alleles was difficult. Several of the top co-occurrence clusters appeared to be linked to parvovirus B19, influenza, CMV and Epstein-Barr virus, according to a later analysis. At a false discovery rate of 0.05, a later analysis linked approximately 18,000 TCR beta sequences to specific HLA alleles. Across donors, most TCR sequences were observed very rarely, whereas some public TCRs were present in many individuals. Because counts were too low, around 18 rarely observed V segments, including chromosome 9 orphons, were left out of the earlier analysis of 587 of the donors. In a later analysis, TCR association rates were found to vary across HLA loci, with the most associated TCRs seen for DRB1 alleles and the fewest for HLA-C alleles. V-gene and J-gene trimming of TCR beta chains was associated with a missense DCLRE1C variant in a later genetic analysis, and the association was replicated in an independent cohort. Only TCR beta chains were sequenced in this cohort, and the absence of alpha or paired-chain data limited detectable features. Correlated functional status among segregating V segments might be attributable to linkage disequilibrium, but an unknown experimental factor could not be ruled out. The classifier was reported to diagnose cytomegalovirus status with high specificity and sensitivity in both the original and validation cohorts. A later analysis found that HLA-associated TCR beta chains were more clonally expanded and had lower generation probabilities than equally common non-associated chains. The 87-base-pair reads could not distinguish some IMGT-functional V segments, including TRBV6-2 and TRBV6-3, so those segments were excluded. The authors suggested that the approach could potentially be extended to other disease states and immunological phenotypes.

The cohort consisted of 666 healthy bone marrow donors. Cohort members were all nominally healthy when sampled, although unrecorded immune exposures were likely present. The donor tested CMV seropositive, placing the donor among the approximately 290 seropositive members of the cohort. Each donor provided a peripheral blood sample, and peripheral blood mononuclear cells were used for TCR beta sequencing. Genomic DNA was extracted from the blood cell samples with the Qiagen DNeasy Blood Extraction Kit. From a lookup of the germline V gene (reference sequence), CDR1 and CDR2 are LNHDA and SQIVND. Taken from cysteine to phenylalanine, the CDR3 has 11 residues. Kept here is only the CDR3 DNA, which spans 33 bases and is read in frame from base 1. A single count supports this clone. The target of this receptor is not known. Mismatch with germline at one junction end may stem from a read error. The library was produced with the immunoSEQ multiplex PCR assay. For the multiplex PCR, a mixture combining 60 forward primers for TCR Vbeta segments and 13 reverse primers for TCR Jbeta segments was used. The CDR3 region of rearranged TCR beta genes was amplified from genomic DNA with a multiplex PCR assay. The amplified TCR beta libraries were sequenced on the Illumina HiSeq System as 87-base-pair reads. Per the authors' processing: A later analysis tallied around 82 million unique TCR beta chains across the approximately 670 repertoires, and about 10 million of those chains were shared by two or more donors. Raw reads were error-corrected and collapsed into unique sequences by a nearest-neighbor algorithm in which closely related sequences were merged to remove PCR and sequencing errors. Alignment of CDR3 sequences to IMGT reference sequences was used to assign V, D and J gene segments. For a sequence to be retained, at least a six-nucleotide match to both a V gene segment and a J gene segment was required. Rearrangements were called productive when the CDR3 lacked stop codons and stayed in frame with V and J; all others were non-productive. Following IMGT convention, CDR3 was defined as the stretch from the second conserved V-encoded cysteine to the conserved J-encoded phenylalanine. The earlier analysis of about 590 of the donors excluded sequences that lacked an unambiguous match to a single V gene segment. In an earlier analysis of several hundred of the donors, V segments were called functional above 56.7% productive rearrangements and were called segregating when the between-donor standard deviation exceeded 5%. To diagnose cytomegalovirus status from the catalog of TCR beta chain sequences, a statistical classification framework was built. A later analysis assigned V and J genes by comparing TCR nucleotide sequences with IMGT/GENE-DB human TR gene sequences. The TCRdist pipeline was used in a later analysis to assign CDR3 sequences and most-parsimonious VDJ recombination scenarios. In a later analysis, every TCR beta chain was defined by the combination of its CDR3 amino acid sequence and its V-gene family, and reads without a unique V-gene family were dropped. A later analysis removed several hundred highly shared, low-generation-probability nucleotide sequences to deal with suspected cross-contamination and a sequencing artifact. In a later analysis, a clonal expansion index for each public chain was calculated from normalized within-repertoire ranks of inferred template counts. In a later analysis, generation probabilities were computed using a VDJ recombination model fitted to out-of-frame rearrangements, and the results were checked against IGoR. In a later analysis, TCR-TCR, TCR-HLA and TCR-CMV co-occurrence was scored with hypergeometric tests, and a repertoire-size bias correction was applied to TCR pairs. False discovery rates were estimated in a later analysis by permuting HLA or CMV assignments 20 times. In a later analysis, co-occurring TCRs were grouped using DBSCAN, with TCRdist sequence similarity added in when clustering inside HLA-allele-positive subsets. Repertoires with fewer than 30,000 or more than 120,000 public chains were left out of co-occurrence clustering, as were several repertoires with anomalous nucleotide sharing. TCRdb re-hosts the immuneACCESS table, in-frame sequences only. Its copies lack some clones; in the studies checked, an unresolved V gene accounts for under half of them, and the cause for the rest is not known. The V and J calls and clone size were taken over from that table, and D and trimming were inferred from the DNA. The sample table holds approximately 160,000 clones, of which around 79% were seen once. 7.4% of the sample comes from the top ten.

This receptor was obtained from a male donor in good health and CMV-seropositive. The source material was PBMCs. The V and J genes are TRBV19 and TRBJ2-7; TRBD1 agrees with 9 junctional bases. The CDR3 sequence is CASSIAGQGHF. The DNA is as follows: TGTGCCAGTAGTATCGCGGGACAGGGCCACTTC.